What follows are 30 T cell receptor beta chains derived from one specimen sequenced in a study of T cell repertoires in cytomegalovirus infection. TCRdb redid the calling of the reads with MiXCR, one entry per CDR3 protein. The sample contains roughly 280,000 distinct CDR3 sequences, roughly 13% of which appear only once. The sample taken for sequencing was PBMCs. These receptors came from a human donor in good health (CMV status not recorded). Some clones in this sample may be carry-over from other donors' samples.

This chain links TRBV12-5 with TRBJ2-3; 9 nucleotides agree with TRBD1. The CDR3 is made up of 18 amino acids. V lost 2 bases to trimming and J lost 0 bases; unmatched junction nucleotides: 9. CDR1 and CDR2 (germline): LGHNT, FRNRAP. The CDR3 sequence is CASGLMTTGTGSTDTQYF. The CDR3 coding sequence is TGTGCTAGTGGTTTGATGACCACCGGGACAGGGAGCACAGATACGCAGTATTTT.

The rearrangement links TRBV29-1 to TRBJ2-6, with no clear D. Germline CDR1 SQVTM, CDR2 ANQGSEA. CDR3 size: 15 residues. V lost 4 bases and J lost 0, with 10 bases in between. The DNA for the CDR3 is TGCAGCGTTGTTGTCCCCACCTCTGGGGCCAACGTCCTGACTTTC. Its translation: CSVVVPTSGANVLTF.

This clonotype has a handful of counts. This chain connects TRBV7-3 to TRBJ1-1; D remains unclear. The CDR3 consists of 10 residues. Deletions cut 9 bases from V and 3 bases from J, with 5 bases between. Germline CDR1 and CDR2: SGHTA and FQGTGA. The CDR3 DNA follows: TGTGCCAGGGGAGACACTGAAGCTTTCTTT. Residues: CARGDTEAFF.

The chain has TRBV20-1 and TRBJ1-2; D may be TRBD1 (6 bases). Trimming removed 5 bases at V and 4 bases at J, with 17 bases between. Looked up from germline, CDR1 is DFQATT and CDR2 is SNEGSKA (reference sequence). The CDR3 covers 14 residues. CDR3 bases: TGCAGTGCTCCCACAGGGAAAGGGCGCTATGGCTACACCTTC. It is translated as CSAPTGKGRYGYTF.

The chain is built from TRBV10-3 and TRBJ2-3, with 10 bases fitting TRBD1. This CDR3 is built from 17 residues. With V trimmed by 6 bases and J by 2 bases, 11 bases remained unmatched. The germline V gene has CDR1 ENHRY and CDR2 SYGVKD. DNA of the CDR3: TGTGCCATCAGCCGCTCTCGGGGACAGGGGTTCACAGATACGCAGTATTTT. Translating it yields CAISRSRGQGFTDTQYF.

This clonotype was detected only a few times. V gene TRBV28 combines with J gene TRBJ1-5; no firm D call. Trimming removed 4 bases from V and 0 bases from J, with 13 bases in between. Germline lookup yields CDR1 MDHEN and CDR2 SYDVKM. This CDR3 is 16 amino acids long. CDR3 in DNA: TGTGCCAGCAGTTCGAAGACACTTTATAGCAATCAGCCCCAGCATTTT. This sequence encodes CASSSKTLYSNQPQHF. The variable domain in full, with the rest retrieved from reference TRBV28 and TRBJ1-5, is DVKVTQSSRYLVKRTGEKVFLECVQDMDHENMFWYRQDPGLGLRLIYFSYDVKMKEKGDIPEGYSVSREKKERFSLILESASTNQTSMYLCASSSKTLYSNQPQHFGDGTRLSIL.

This clonotype was observed many times. This rearrangement joins TRBV7-9 to TRBJ2-3; D call uncertain. CDR3 length: 13 amino acids. Trimming removed 3 bases at V and 4 bases at J, with 8 bases between. Germline lookup yields CDR1 SEHNR and CDR2 FQNEAQ (reference sequence). Written as DNA, the CDR3 is TGTGCCAGCAGCTTGGGTACTTCAGATACGCAGTATTTT. This codes for CASSLGTSDTQYF.

This clonotype has only a few counts. The CDR3 DNA sequence: TGCGCCAGCAGCCCGGGACTACTGTATGAGCAGTTCTTC. It encodes CASSPGLLYEQFF. This sequence joins TRBV5-1 and TRBJ2-1, with 7 bases identical to TRBD2. The junction had 6 bases not matched to a gene; V was cut back by 4 bases and J by 8 bases. CDR1 and CDR2 (germline): SGHRS, YFSETQ. The CDR3 is made up of 13 amino acids.

This clonotype appeared once. V is TRBV24-1 and J is TRBJ2-3; 7 bases agree with TRBD2. Germline CDR1 is KGHDR and CDR2 is SFDVKD. Trimming at V came to 3 bases and at J to 3 bases, leaving 5 bases not matched to a gene. CDR3 length equals 15 residues. CDR3 sequence reads: CATSDVTGGTDTQYF. CDR3 sequence (DNA): TGTGCCACCAGTGATGTGACCGGGGGGACAGATACGCAGTATTTT.

This clonotype has a count of ten or more. The chain uses TRBV7-8 and TRBJ1-4; D perhaps matches TRBD1 (5 bases). CDR1 is SGHVS, CDR2 FQNEAQ, per germline. The CDR3 spans 17 residues. The ends were cut back, 4 bases at V and 0 bases at J, with 15 bases in the middle. The CDR3 DNA reads TGTGCCAGCAGCTCCCACGGGACGGGAGCAACTAATGAAAAACTGTTTTTT. Protein product: CASSSHGTGATNEKLFF.

This clonotype was detected only a few times. The chain employs TRBV19 and TRBJ2-1; 7 bases map to TRBD2. Trimming at V came to 7 bases and at J to 7 bases, leaving 10 bases not matched to a gene. There are 14 residues in the CDR3. Per the germline V gene, CDR1 is LNHDA and CDR2 is SQIVND (reference sequence). CDR3 region: CASTRAGVENEQFF. The DNA for the CDR3 is TGTGCCAGTACCAGGGCGGGGGTGGAAAATGAGCAGTTCTTC.

This clonotype came up a few times. The rearrangement joins TRBV29-1 to TRBJ2-4; D may be TRBD1 (5 bases). CDR3 length: 12 amino acids. Germline-derived CDR1 and CDR2 are SQVTM and ANQGSEA. V shed 7 bases and J shed 6 bases, with 13 bases lying between them. Written as DNA, the CDR3 is TGCAGCGCCAAGAAAAGGGGAAACATTCAGTACTTC. Its protein product is CSAKKRGNIQYF.

This clonotype was seen ten or more times. The chain carries TRBV28 and TRBJ1-5; D may be TRBD1 (6 bases). V was shortened by 3 bases and J by 6 bases, with 15 bases between the two germline ends. CDR1 MDHEN and CDR2 SYDVKM come from the germline V gene. This CDR3 region has 15 residues. The CDR3: CASSFSGGRGQPQHF. CDR3 DNA: TGTGCCAGCAGTTTTTCTGGGGGCAGAGGTCAGCCCCAGCATTTT.

The sample holds a few counts of this clonotype. The chain uses TRBV6-6 and TRBJ2-3; 8 bases align to TRBD2. This CDR3 region has 15 residues. Germline CDR1 reads MNHNY; CDR2 reads SVGAGI (reference sequence). V shed 8 bases and J 1 base; nucleotides not matched to a gene: 8. CDR3 loop: CASPLRGGGTDTQYF. The CDR3 region has the DNA TGTGCCAGCCCGCTTCGGGGGGGGGGCACAGATACGCAGTATTTT.

As regards this clonotype: The junction and the germline gene differ at one end; a read error may be behind it. The chain combines TRBV4-1 with TRBJ2-2; D possibly corresponds to TRBD2 (6 bases). Looked up from germline, CDR1 is MGHRA and CDR2 is YSYEKL. The CDR3 contains 18 residues. The CDR3 region is CASSQVGGGGTNTGELFF. The DNA of the CDR3 is TGTGCCAGCAGCCAAGTAGGTGGTGGCGGGACGAACACCGGGGAGCTGTTTTTT.

This clonotype turned up a few times. The gene calls are TRBV12-5 and TRBJ2-7; D is ambiguous. V dropped 7 bases and J dropped 5 bases, with 6 bases sitting between them. The CDR3 is 10 amino acids. CDR1 is LGHNT and CDR2 is FRNRAP in the germline V gene. For the CDR3, the DNA is TGTGCTAGTGTAGGGCACGAGCAGTACTTC. It encodes CASVGHEQYF.

This clonotype showed up many times. This chain uses TRBV7-2 with TRBJ2-7, with TRBD2 identical over 14 bases. The V gene's germline CDR1 is SGHTA and CDR2 FQGNSA. The V and J ends lost 4 bases and 6 bases, in that order; junction bases with no gene match: 5. The CDR3 is 15 amino acids. CDR3 in amino acids: CASSSGLAGEFEQYF. The CDR3, as DNA: TGTGCCAGCAGCTCGGGACTAGCGGGAGAGTTCGAGCAGTACTTC.

This chain uses TRBV20-1 with TRBJ2-1; D gene uncertain. This CDR3 has 15 residues. Germline V gene lookup returns CDR1 DFQATT and CDR2 SNEGSKA (reference sequence). The V and J ends lost 0 bases and 0 bases respectively, with 9 bases between them. Here the CDR3 reads CSARDISFSYNEQFF. CDR3 bases: TGCAGTGCTAGAGATATCAGTTTCTCCTACAATGAGCAGTTCTTC.

This clonotype was detected only a few times. The J gene is TRBJ2-7, the V gene TRBV7-4, with 10 bases matching TRBD1. The CDR3 runs 15 residues. J was trimmed by 4 bases and V by 2 bases; bases with no gene match: 5. CDR1 is SGHVT and CDR2 is SQSDAQ in the germline V gene. The CDR3: CASSLTGTGEYEQYF. CDR3 DNA sequence: TGTGCCAGCAGCTTAACCGGGACAGGGGAGTACGAGCAGTACTTC.

This clonotype was seen at least ten times. V and J are TRBV7-3 and TRBJ2-1, with unresolved D. V lost 5 bases, J lost 0 bases, and 17 bases lay in between. The CDR3 has 17 residues. The germline V gene encodes CDR1 SGHTA and CDR2 FQGTGA. For the CDR3, the DNA is TGTGCCAGCAGCCGTAATAGGGCACACAGCTCCTACAATGAGCAGTTCTTC. As protein: CASSRNRAHSSYNEQFF.

The V and J genes are TRBV15 and TRBJ1-1; D call uncertain. Per germline, CDR1 LNHNV and CDR2 YYDKDF (reference sequence). The CDR3 extends over 15 amino acids. V was pared by 6 bases and J by 2 bases, with 16 bases between. CDR3 region: CATRVGGSENTEAFF. CDR3 nucleotide sequence: TGTGCCACCAGGGTAGGAGGATCGGAAAACACTGAAGCTTTCTTT.

This clonotype was counted ten times or more. The gene calls are TRBV28 and TRBJ2-7; 7 bases map to TRBD1. CDR1 MDHEN and CDR2 SYDVKM come from the germline V gene. The CDR3 contains 15 residues. V dropped 5 bases and J dropped 4; count of bases not matched to a gene: 11. CDR3 residues: CASSPRQGKVYEQYF. DNA for the CDR3: TGTGCCAGCAGTCCCCGACAGGGTAAGGTGTACGAGCAGTACTTC.

The gene calls are TRBV11-2 and TRBJ1-1, with no clear D. CDR1 is SGHAT and CDR2 is FQNNGV in the germline V gene. V gave up 5 bases and J gave up 10 bases, with 17 bases separating them. CDR3 length: 13 amino acids. The CDR3 DNA is TGTGCCAGCAGCCTGGACGGCCGAGGAGGAGCTTTCTTT. As protein: CASSLDGRGGAFF.

This clonotype was counted at least ten times. The genes are TRBV12-3 or TRBV12-4 and TRBJ2-4; D tentatively fits TRBD1 or TRBD2 (5 bases each). The V gene lost 3 bases and the J gene lost 0 bases, with 21 bases spanning the gap. CDR3 size: 19 residues. The CDR3 loop reads CASSFGLTGSPLAKNIQYF. For the CDR3, the DNA is TGTGCCAGCAGTTTTGGACTCACAGGTTCCCCTTTAGCCAAAAACATTCAGTACTTC.

This chain joins TRBV4-2 and TRBJ2-4, with D tentatively TRBD1 (6 bases). V was pared by 5 bases and J by 0 bases, with 14 bases between. Germline CDR1 reads LGHNA; CDR2 reads YNFKEQ. The CDR3 has 16 amino acids. In DNA, the CDR3 is TGTGCCAGCAGCTACACAGGGCCTATAGCCAAAAACATTCAGTACTTC. Residues: CASSYTGPIAKNIQYF.

This clonotype came up a few times. The chain is built from TRBV28 and TRBJ2-2; D ambiguous. Trimming took off 7 bases at V and 6 bases at J, with 6 bases between the two ends. The CDR3 has 11 residues. Looked up from germline, CDR1 is MDHEN and CDR2 is SYDVKM. CDR3 coding DNA: TGTGCCAGCAAGTCCCCCGGGGAGCTGTTTTTT. Translating gives CASKSPGELFF.

The chain combines TRBV20-1 with TRBJ2-2; tentative D call: TRBD1 (6 bases). Trimming cost V 6 bases and J 4 bases, with 12 bases left between them. Germline V gene sequence: CDR1 DFQATT, CDR2 SNEGSKA (reference sequence). The CDR3 covers 13 residues. DNA of the CDR3: TGCAGTGCGACGAACAGGGTCACCGGGGAGCTGTTTTTT. This codes for CSATNRVTGELFF.

Here the CDR3 DNA reads TGTGCCAGCAGCCTTTACTTTTCCGGGACCGCTGAGGGGCAGTACTTC. Protein sequence: CASSLYFSGTAEGQYF. This sequence joins TRBV11-2 and TRBJ2-7; D could derive from TRBD1 or TRBD2 (5 bases each). This CDR3 region has 16 residues. The germline V gene encodes CDR1 SGHAT and CDR2 FQNNGV. Trimming took off 5 bases at V and 9 bases at J, with 26 bases between the two ends. Full variable domain (rest looked up from reference TRBV11-2 and TRBJ2-7): EAGVAQSPRYKIIEKRQSVAFWCNPISGHATLYWYQQILGQGPKLLIQFQNNGVVDDSQLPKDRFSAERLKGVDSTLKIQPAKLEDSAVYLCASSLYFSGTAEGQYFGPGTRLTVT.

This clonotype was picked up many times. The chain uses TRBV6-5 and TRBJ2-4, with D possibly TRBD1 on 5 matching bases. The CDR3 totals 15 residues. Germline-derived CDR1 and CDR2 are MNHEY and SVGAGI. V gave up 3 bases and J gave up 3 bases, with 12 bases separating them. The CDR3: CASSYRSQGKNIQYF. CDR3 DNA: TGTGCCAGCAGTTATAGATCGCAGGGCAAAAACATTCAGTACTTC.

This clonotype occurred many times. The gene calls are TRBV28 and TRBJ2-7, with a tentative D call TRBD2 (5 bases). Germline V lookup: CDR1 MDHEN, CDR2 SYDVKM. Deletions cut 4 bases from V and 13 bases from J, with 20 bases between. The CDR3 is 13 residues long. The CDR3 sequence is CASSSPDGIGGYF. CDR3 DNA sequence: TGTGCCAGCAGTTCTCCTGACGGAATAGGAGGATACTTC.